This passage covers 14 T cell receptor beta chains from one sample sequenced in a study of blood T cell repertoires in COVID-19. Using immunoSEQ multiplex PCR, the repertoire was profiled, and TCRdb retains in-frame clones only, with some absent. This sample has roughly 220,000 clones, with roughly 79% found just once. Sequencing was carried out using peripheral blood. The origin of the receptors is a woman of 80 years or more with COVID-19, enrolled during active disease.

V is TRBV14 and J is TRBJ2-7, with unresolved D. Germline loops: CDR1 SGHDN, CDR2 FVKESK. Trimming removed 5 bases at V and 1 base at J, with 3 bases between. The CDR3 consists of 11 residues. CDR3 amino acids: CASSLSYEQYF. The CDR3 DNA follows: TGTGCCAGCAGCTTATCCTACGAGCAGTACTTC.

The chain uses TRBV30 and TRBJ2-3; tentatively, D is TRBD2 (7 bases). The V end lost 3 bases, the J end lost 6 bases, and 16 bases lay between the germline ends. Germline V gene lookup returns CDR1 GTSNPN and CDR2 SVGIG (reference sequence). The CDR3 is 14 amino acids. The CDR3 DNA reads TGTGCCTGGAGGCTGGGGGCGGGGGCGGATACGCAGTATTTT. Its protein is CAWRLGAGADTQYF.

This clone has just a few counts. This rearrangement joins TRBV10-3 to TRBJ1-3; the D is unclear. This CDR3 contains 13 residues. The V gene's germline CDR1 is ENHRY and CDR2 SYGVKD. V lost 11 bases to trimming and J lost 4 bases, with 15 bases between them. The CDR3 loop reads CAHQRESGNTIYF. Written as DNA, the CDR3 is TGTGCCCACCAGCGGGAGTCGGGAAACACCATATATTTT.

The chain joins TRBV6-5 to TRBJ1-2; TRBD1 matches at 7 bases. CDR1 is MNHEY, CDR2 SVGAGI, per germline. V trimming: 6 bases; J trimming: 4 bases; junction bases outside the gene matches: 5. The CDR3 covers 13 residues. CDR3 nucleotide sequence: TGTGCCAGCAGGAACCGGGACAGCTATGGCTACACCTTC. Amino acid sequence: CASRNRDSYGYTF.

This clone was seen more than once but under ten times. The CDR3 loop is CASRLQGALGNQPQHF. CDR3 sequence (DNA): TGTGCCAGCAGACTACAGGGGGCGTTGGGCAATCAGCCCCAGCATTTT. The V and J genes are TRBV2 and TRBJ1-5, with TRBD1 identical over 9 bases. The CDR3 loop spans 16 amino acids. Looked up from germline, CDR1 is SNHLY and CDR2 is FYNNEI. V lost 6 bases to trimming and J lost 2 bases; unmatched junction nucleotides: 8.

V usage is TRBV11-2 and J usage is TRBJ2-7; 8 bases line up with TRBD1. This CDR3 is 15 amino acids long. The germline V gene encodes CDR1 SGHAT and CDR2 FQNNGV. Germline trimming cut 1 base from V and 6 bases from J; bases unmatched to any gene: 8. CDR3 nucleotide sequence: TGTGCCAGCAGCTTAGTCCCCCAGGGGGCGGGCGAGCAGTACTTC. Protein: CASSLVPQGAGEQYF.

The chain carries TRBV20-1 and TRBJ1-4; D might be TRBD1 (5 bases). Trimming shortened V by 3 bases and J by 8 bases, and 7 bases separated the two germline ends. Germline V CDR1 and CDR2: DFQATT, SNEGSKA (reference sequence). This CDR3 is built from 11 residues. Here the CDR3 reads CSASKGEKLFF. CDR3 nucleotides: TGCAGTGCTAGTAAGGGGGAAAAACTGTTTTTT.

V is TRBV18 and J is TRBJ2-1; 13 positions agree with TRBD2. The CDR3 loop spans 15 amino acids. Germline V gives CDR1 KGHSH, CDR2 LQKENI. V trimming: 4 bases; J trimming: 8 bases; junction bases outside the gene matches: 5. CDR3 sequence: CASSLRTSGSDEQFF. CDR3 in DNA: TGTGCCAGCTCACTGCGGACTAGCGGGAGCGATGAGCAGTTCTTC.

The chain uses TRBV5-5 and TRBJ2-7; TRBD1 matches at 7 bases. CDR3 length: 14 residues. Germline V gene data show CDR1 as SGHKS and CDR2 as YYEKEE (reference sequence). J gave up 2 bases and V 5 bases, and 7 bases lay outside the gene matches. This CDR3 reads CASSRLDRAYEQYF. Here the CDR3 DNA reads TGTGCCAGCAGTCGTCTTGACAGGGCCTACGAGCAGTACTTC.

This chain links TRBV7-2 with TRBJ2-1, with 7 positions matching TRBD1. The CDR3 totals 14 residues. Trimming took 2 bases from V and 6 from J; bases not matched to a gene: 4. Germline V gene sequence: CDR1 SGHTA, CDR2 FQGNSA. The DNA of the CDR3 is TGTGCCAGCAGCTTAATGAGGGACAGCAATGAGCAGTTCTTC. Protein product: CASSLMRDSNEQFF.

This chain uses TRBV18 with TRBJ1-2; 8 positions match TRBD1. The ends lost 3 bases at V and 7 bases at J; junction bases unmatched: 7. The V gene's germline CDR1 is KGHSH and CDR2 LQKENI. CDR3 length: 14 amino acids. The chain's CDR3 is CASSPDRGRFGYTF. The CDR3 DNA is TGTGCCAGCTCACCCGACAGGGGAAGATTTGGCTACACCTTC.

The chain uses TRBV7-8 and TRBJ1-6; D possibly corresponds to TRBD1 (6 bases). CDR1 and CDR2 (germline): SGHVS, FQNEAQ. V was trimmed by 5 bases and J by 5 bases, leaving 13 bases between them. This CDR3 contains 15 residues. The CDR3 coding sequence is TGTGCCAGCAGCCCAGGGGCCGGGGATAATTCACCCCTCCACTTT. Amino acids: CASSPGAGDNSPLHF.

V is TRBV7-3 and J is TRBJ2-3; TRBD1 agrees at 7 bases. CDR3 length: 15 amino acids. From germline, CDR1 is SGHTA and CDR2 FQGTGA. Germline trimming cut 5 bases from V and 6 bases from J; bases unmatched to any gene: 11. As DNA, the CDR3 is TGTGCCAGCAGCCTAAATCAAGGGGGCTTGGATACGCAGTATTTT. Translated: CASSLNQGGLDTQYF.

V usage is TRBV30 and J usage is TRBJ2-2; D possibly corresponds to TRBD2 (5 bases). This CDR3 comprises 14 residues. Germline values: CDR1 GTSNPN, CDR2 SVGIG (reference sequence). The V and J ends lost 3 bases and 6 bases respectively, with 14 bases between them. The CDR3 protein is CAWRRGNQAGELFF. CDR3 coding DNA: TGTGCCTGGAGACGGGGAAATCAGGCCGGGGAGCTGTTTTTT.